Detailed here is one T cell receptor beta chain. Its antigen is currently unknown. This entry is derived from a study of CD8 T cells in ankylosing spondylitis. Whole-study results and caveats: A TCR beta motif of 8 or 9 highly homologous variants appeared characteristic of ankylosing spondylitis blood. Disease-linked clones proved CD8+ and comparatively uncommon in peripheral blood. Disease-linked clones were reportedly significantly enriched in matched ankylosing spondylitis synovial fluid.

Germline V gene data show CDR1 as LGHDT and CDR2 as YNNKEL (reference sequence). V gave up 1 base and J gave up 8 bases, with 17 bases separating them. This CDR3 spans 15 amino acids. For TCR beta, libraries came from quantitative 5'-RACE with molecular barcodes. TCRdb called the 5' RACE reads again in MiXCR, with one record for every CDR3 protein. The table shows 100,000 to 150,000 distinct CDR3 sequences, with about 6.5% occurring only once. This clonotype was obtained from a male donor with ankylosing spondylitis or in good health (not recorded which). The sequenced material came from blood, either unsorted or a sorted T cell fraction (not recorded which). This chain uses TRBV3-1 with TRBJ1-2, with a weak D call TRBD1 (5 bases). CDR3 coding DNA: TGTGCCAGCAGCCAAGCCCTTGGGGGGGTGAACGGCTACACCTTC. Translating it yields CASSQALGGVNGYTF.